The 2 T cell receptor beta chains below all came from one sample that was sequenced in a study of molecular identifiers for immune sequencing clone quantification. TCRdb re-derived calls from the PCR reads in MiXCR, one entry per CDR3 protein. The sample includes 8,800 or so distinct CDR3 sequences, 15% to 20% of them seen just once. Sequencing was done on a sample of naive CD8+ T cells from blood, with Jurkat cell RNA spiked in. Subset of the sample: FACS-sorted CD8+CD4-CCR7+CD45RA+ naive T cells. The receptors stem from a human donor in good health. Some libraries in this study had Jurkat cell RNA spiked in.

This clonotype has ten or more counts. With a much larger clone just one base away, this may be a read error. This CDR3 fails to terminate in the conserved phenylalanine or tryptophan, so it likely reflects a read error. The rearrangement joins TRBV20-1 to TRBJ2-2; 9 bases fit TRBD2. The CDR3 has 17 residues. The V segment lost 3 bases and the J segment 1 base; nucleotides outside the gene matches: 9. Germline CDR1 is DFQATT and CDR2 is SNEGSKA (reference sequence). DNA of the CDR3: TGCAGTGCTAGTGAGGTAGCGGGAGTATGGAACACCGGGGAGCTGTTTTCT. This encodes CSASEVAGVWNTGELFS.

This clonotype ranks as medium-sized (0.01 to 0.1%). The chain employs TRBV12-3 or TRBV12-4 and TRBJ2-3, with 9 bases lining up with TRBD1. V lost 6 bases to trimming and J lost 0 bases; unmatched junction nucleotides: 7. CDR3 length: 16 amino acids. The chain's CDR3 is CASSQIGQGSTDTQYF. CDR3 nucleotide sequence: TGTGCCAGCAGCCAAATCGGACAGGGGAGCACAGATACGCAGTATTTT.